This TCR beta chain was recorded in a study of cytomegalovirus exposure and HLA in healthy donors. As for this clone: No antigen is known for it.

The study ran its PCR with 60 Vbeta and 13 Jbeta primers. Here immunoSEQ multiplex PCR was the method, and the copy in TCRdb shows in-frame clones only, minus some. The table shows about 130,000 clones, with around 84% occurring only once. Study conclusions and caveats: TCR beta sequences reportedly predicted most subjects' HLA-A and HLA-B alleles accurately.

The trim removed 1 base at V and 3 bases at J, leaving 3 bases unmatched. CDR3 size: 17 residues. Germline lookup yields CDR1 SGHTA and CDR2 FQGNSA. The sample was PBMCs. The chain combines TRBV7-2 with TRBJ2-7, with 16 bases fitting TRBD2. The receptor comes from a man aged 45-65 years in good health and CMV-seronegative. This CDR3 reads CASSLEGLAGGVYEQYF. CDR3 coding DNA: TGTGCCAGCAGCTTAGAGGGACTAGCGGGGGGGGTCTACGAGCAGTACTTC.